The 22 T cell receptor beta chains listed next were all sequenced from one sample in a study of identical twins. TCRdb recomputed calls from the 5' RACE reads with MiXCR, one row per CDR3 protein. The sample yields 500,000 to 550,000 distinct CDR3 sequences, less than 25% seen once. In addition, the sample was reused for a study of T cells expressing NK-cell markers.

Sequenced input: CD4+ T cells sorted from blood. These receptors were collected from a woman aged 18-29 years in good health.

This clonotype has a count of ten or more. The V gene is TRBV6-5, the J gene TRBJ2-7, with unresolved D. V lost 4 bases and J lost 2, with 6 bases in between. Germline CDR1 MNHEY, CDR2 SVGAGI. The CDR3 runs to 12 residues. Written as DNA, the CDR3 is TGTGCCAGCAGTTCAGGAGCCTACGAGCAGTACTTC. It encodes CASSSGAYEQYF.

The rearrangement uses TRBV11-2 and TRBJ2-3; D is perhaps TRBD1 (6 bases). Trimming pared 1 base from V and 2 bases from J, leaving 13 bases between. This CDR3 has 16 residues. In germline, CDR1 is SGHAT, CDR2 FQNNGV. Written as DNA, the CDR3 is TGTGCCAGCAGCTTAGGAGCAGGGGCAACCACAGATACGCAGTATTTT. Its protein is CASSLGAGATTDTQYF.

V gene TRBV20-1 combines with J gene TRBJ2-6; 7 nucleotides line up with TRBD1. The CDR3 extends over 18 amino acids. The V gene end was trimmed by 5 bases and the J gene end by 0 bases; junction bases not matched to a gene: 13. The germline CDR1 and CDR2 sequences are DFQATT and SNEGSKA (reference sequence). DNA of the CDR3: TGCAGTGCTCCATCCTCGGGACAGATCACCTCTGGGGCCAACGTCCTGACTTTC. Residues: CSAPSSGQITSGANVLTF.

This clonotype was found many times. The chain links TRBV20-1 to TRBJ2-1; 11 nucleotides align to TRBD2. V lost 6 bases, J lost 8 bases, and 12 bases stayed unmatched. The CDR3 loop spans 15 amino acids. The germline V gene has CDR1 DFQATT and CDR2 SNEGSKA (reference sequence). CDR3 amino acids: CSATSGSSSSYEQFF. The CDR3 nucleotides read TGCAGTGCCACTAGCGGGAGCTCCTCATCCTATGAGCAGTTCTTC.

In this sample, this clonotype turned up many times. CDR3 bases: TGTGCCAGCAGCTTAGAAGGATTCTCCTACAATGAGCAGTTCTTC. Translating it yields CASSLEGFSYNEQFF. The chain combines TRBV7-2 with TRBJ2-1; no definite D call. CDR3 length: 15 residues. V was clipped by 1 base and J by 0 bases, with 7 bases between them. From germline, CDR1 is SGHTA and CDR2 FQGNSA.

This clonotype was counted a few times. This chain uses TRBV3-1 with TRBJ1-1, with D possibly matching TRBD1 (6 bases). Germline V CDR1 and CDR2: LGHDT, YNNKEL (reference sequence). Between the trimmed V and J ends, which lost 6 bases and 8 bases, there was a span of 19 bases. CDR3 length equals 14 residues. The CDR3 DNA is TGTGCCAGCAGGAGGTCAACAGGGTTGGGAGAAGCTTTCTTT. Its translation: CASRRSTGLGEAFF.

This clonotype was picked up a small number of times. This chain joins TRBV29-1 and TRBJ1-1; D perhaps matches TRBD1 (6 bases). Germline CDR1 and CDR2: SQVTM and ANQGSEA. The ends were cut back, 6 bases at V and 6 bases at J, with 17 bases in the middle. This CDR3 has 13 amino acids. The CDR3 coding sequence is TGCAGCGTGCGGGACGGGACATTCTCTGAAGCTTTCTTT. Translating gives CSVRDGTFSEAFF. The variable domain in full, with the rest retrieved from reference TRBV29-1 and TRBJ1-1, is SAVISQKPSRDICQRGTSLTIQCQVDSQVTMMFWYRQQPGQSLTLIATANQGSEATYESGFVIDKFPISRPNLTFSTLTVSNMSPEDSSIYLCSVRDGTFSEAFFGQGTRLTVV.

In its sample, this clonotype was seen a few times. The V and J genes are TRBV5-1 and TRBJ2-5, with 7 bases that match TRBD1. Trimming cost V 0 bases and J 2 bases; bases outside gene matches: 4. This CDR3 has 15 residues. Germline CDR1 reads SGHRS; CDR2 reads YFSETQ. Here the CDR3 reads CASSLAGQTQETQYF. CDR3 in DNA: TGCGCCAGCAGCTTGGCGGGACAGACGCAAGAGACCCAGTACTTC.

The chain couples TRBV12-3 or TRBV12-4 to TRBJ1-5; D possibly corresponds to TRBD1 (5 bases). The CDR3 covers 14 residues. Trimming cost V 6 bases and J 11 bases, with 20 bases left between them. The CDR3 bases are TGTGCCAGCAGGGAAGGGGAGAAGGGTGTAGCCCAGCATTTT. Its protein is CASREGEKGVAQHF.

This clonotype has only a few counts. This rearrangement joins TRBV30 to TRBJ2-7; D might be TRBD1 (5 bases). The V end lost 7 bases, the J end lost 5 bases, and 15 bases lay between the germline ends. The CDR3 runs to 12 residues. In germline, CDR1 is GTSNPN, CDR2 SVGIG (reference sequence). The CDR3 is CAFSRVGDEQYF. CDR3 sequence (DNA): TGTGCCTTCAGCAGGGTGGGCGACGAGCAGTACTTC.

J is TRBJ2-7 and V is TRBV6-2 or TRBV6-3; D assignment may be TRBD1 or TRBD2 (5 bases each). V gave up 5 bases and J gave up 6 bases, with 14 bases separating them. The CDR3 has 13 amino acids. Germline loops: CDR1 MNHEY, CDR2 SVGEGT. The CDR3, as DNA: TGTGCCAGCAGTCGCCGGGACGGTAGCGAGCAGTACTTC. Amino acids: CASSRRDGSEQYF.

The table lists this clonotype with many counts. This chain's CDR3 is CASSLATNSYNEQFF. The CDR3 nucleotides are TGTGCCAGCAGCTTAGCTACGAACTCCTACAATGAGCAGTTCTTC. This chain joins TRBV7-2 and TRBJ2-1; D uncertain. V was cut by 0 bases and J by 0 bases, with 6 bases left in between. Germline V lookup: CDR1 SGHTA, CDR2 FQGNSA. This CDR3 comprises 15 residues.

This clonotype has more than one count but fewer than ten. The V and J genes are TRBV3-1 and TRBJ2-7, with 8 bases identical to TRBD1. The CDR3 totals 16 residues. In germline, CDR1 is LGHDT, CDR2 YNNKEL (reference sequence). After removal of 3 bases from V and 1 base from J, the junction contained 8 bases not matched to a gene. CDR3 in DNA: TGTGCCAGCAGCCACAGTACCGGGACAGGATCCTACGAGCAGTACTTC. Translation: CASSHSTGTGSYEQYF.

This clonotype was seen more than once but under ten times. The chain recombines TRBV4-3 with TRBJ2-3, with D unclear. The CDR3 sequence is 14 residues long. Trimming shortened V by 1 base and J by 5 bases, and 10 bases separated the two germline ends. CDR1 LGHNA and CDR2 YSLEER come from the germline V gene. CDR3 loop: CASSQVYDLDTQYF. Written as DNA, the CDR3 is TGCGCCAGCAGCCAAGTGTACGATCTAGATACGCAGTATTTT.

The chain couples TRBV11-2 to TRBJ2-5, with a possible D match to TRBD2 (5 bases). V was shortened by 6 bases and J by 7 bases, with 12 bases between the two germline ends. CDR1 is SGHAT and CDR2 is FQNNGV in the germline V gene. This CDR3 spans 12 amino acids. CDR3 loop: CASRLVGGTQYF. CDR3 DNA sequence: TGTGCCAGCAGACTAGTAGGAGGGACCCAGTACTTC.

The V gene is TRBV10-1, the J gene TRBJ2-1; 12 nucleotides align to TRBD2. J gave up 8 bases and V 3 bases, and 11 bases lay outside the gene matches. The germline CDR1 and CDR2 sequences are WNHNN and SYGVQD (reference sequence). The CDR3 consists of 17 residues. The CDR3 loop is CASSDFKSSGRVDEQFF. The DNA of the CDR3 is TGCGCCAGCAGTGATTTTAAGTCTAGCGGGAGGGTCGATGAGCAGTTCTTC.

The chain links TRBV20-1 to TRBJ1-5, with 7 bases matching TRBD1. Germline CDR1 and CDR2: DFQATT and SNEGSKA (reference sequence). With 4 bases clipped from V and 0 bases from J, the junction kept 6 bases outside the gene matches. The CDR3 is made up of 15 amino acids. CDR3 in amino acids: CSANRGGISNQPQHF. CDR3 nucleotides: TGCAGTGCTAACCGAGGGGGCATTAGCAATCAGCCCCAGCATTTT.

This clonotype was seen more than once but under ten times. This chain joins TRBV20-1 and TRBJ2-1, with 9 bases that match TRBD2. Looked up from germline, CDR1 is DFQATT and CDR2 is SNEGSKA (reference sequence). The CDR3 runs to 16 residues. Losses at the gene ends were 1 base for V and 0 bases for J; bases not matched to a gene: 4. CDR3 DNA: TGCAGTGCTAGAGTTGCTAGCGGGAACTCCTACAATGAGCAGTTCTTC. It translates to CSARVASGNSYNEQFF.

V and J are TRBV11-3 and TRBJ1-2, with D tentatively TRBD1 (5 bases). From germline, CDR1 is SGHNT and CDR2 YENEEA. V lost 5 bases to trimming and J lost 3 bases, with 16 bases between them. This CDR3 is 15 amino acids long. The CDR3 here is CASSNRGRRDYGYTF. Written as DNA, the CDR3 is TGTGCCAGCAGCAACCGGGGCAGACGCGACTATGGCTACACCTTC.

Only a few counts were recorded for this clonotype. The CDR3 region has the DNA TGTGCCAGCAGCCCTACCTCCGGCGGGACGGACAACGGGTGGTTCCACAATGAGCAGTTCTTC. Its protein product is CASSPTSGGTDNGWFHNEQFF. V gene TRBV7-6 combines with J gene TRBJ2-1; D may be TRBD2 (6 bases). Germline values: CDR1 SGHVS, CDR2 FNYEAQ. Trimming removed 5 bases at V and 5 bases at J, with 34 bases between. The CDR3 extends over 21 amino acids.

V and J are TRBV11-1 and TRBJ2-5; unclear D gene. This CDR3 region has 14 residues. The germline V gene encodes CDR1 SGHAT and CDR2 FQDESV (reference sequence). V gave up 5 bases and J gave up 3 bases, with 13 bases separating them. The CDR3 DNA reads TGTGCCAGCAGCAACCCCGGAAGGAAAGAGACCCAGTACTTC. Residues: CASSNPGRKETQYF.

In its sample, this clonotype was seen a few times. The genes are TRBV29-1 and TRBJ1-1; a weak D match, TRBD1 (6 bases). Deletions cut 3 bases from V and 10 bases from J, with 15 bases between. The CDR3 runs to 12 residues. Germline assignment: CDR1 SQVTM and CDR2 ANQGSEA. CDR3 in amino acids: CSVEGEGGRAFF. The CDR3, as DNA: TGCAGCGTTGAGGGGGAAGGGGGGAGAGCTTTCTTT.